This is a list of T cell receptor beta chains from one sample in a study of lymphopenia after photon versus proton radiotherapy. Repertoires were generated with immunoSEQ multiplex PCR, while TCRdb's copy carries only in-frame clones and drops some. The data show more than 35,000 clones, with more than 75% seen just once and approximately 2.9% held by the top ten. Specimen: peripheral blood, collected from a patient treated with photon-based radiotherapy. The receptors were sampled from a man aged 45 to 65 with gastric cancer. The CDR3 runs from the conserved cysteine through the conserved F or W. D genes are given only for firm matches. Clone size is given for some rows only: seen once, a few or many times, or a class if the clone is expanded.

V,size,J,D,CDR3,DNA
TRBV5-5,-,TRBJ2-6,-,CASSLQAYSGANVLTF,TGTGCCAGCAGCTTGCAGGCATACTCTGGGGCCAACGTCCTGACTTTC
TRBV4-1,-,TRBJ1-2,-,CASSSYGRDGYTF,TGCGCCAGCAGCTCCTACGGCCGAGACGGCTACACCTTC
TRBV7-8,-,TRBJ2-7,TRBD2,CASSLEREGSYEQYF,TGTGCCAGCAGCTTGGAGCGGGAGGGATCCTACGAGCAGTACTTC
TRBV10-1,-,TRBJ2-1,TRBD2,CASSVGLAGVYNEQFF,TGCGCCAGCAGTGTAGGACTAGCGGGAGTCTACAATGAGCAGTTCTTC
TRBV7-2,-,TRBJ2-3,TRBD2,CASSDSGRGADTQYF,TGTGCCAGCAGCGACAGCGGGAGGGGAGCAGATACGCAGTATTTT
TRBV30,-,TRBJ2-1,-,CAWSVKLGGGLYNEQFF,TGTGCCTGGAGTGTAAAATTAGGGGGAGGGCTTTACAATGAGCAGTTCTTC
TRBV19,-,TRBJ2-1,TRBD1,CASSIGAGQGFNEQFF,TGTGCCAGTAGTATAGGGGCAGGACAGGGCTTCAATGAGCAGTTCTTC
TRBV5-1,-,TRBJ2-7,-,CASSGGYEQYF,TGCGCCAGCAGCGGTGGATACGAGCAGTACTTC
TRBV2,once,TRBJ2-1,TRBD2,CASSGDGGRLYNEQFF,TGTGCCAGCAGTGGGGACGGCGGGAGGCTCTACAATGAGCAGTTCTTC
TRBV7-2,-,TRBJ1-6,TRBD1,CASSPWDRASPLHF,TGTGCCAGCAGCCCTTGGGACAGGGCTTCACCCCTCCACTTT
TRBV27,-,TRBJ1-2,TRBD1,CASSLRKPGQGAGYTF,TGTGCCAGCAGTTTACGAAAGCCGGGACAGGGGGCTGGCTACACCTTC
TRBV4-2,few,TRBJ2-7,-,CASSRGEQHYEQYF,TGTGCCAGCAGCCGAGGCGAACAACACTACGAGCAGTACTTC
TRBV18,-,TRBJ1-1,TRBD1,CASSPQTGGAGTEAFF,TGTGCCAGCTCACCACAGACAGGGGGCGCGGGTACTGAAGCTTTCTTT
TRBV2,once,TRBJ2-4,-,CASSEEELLAKNIQYF,TGTGCCAGCAGTGAAGAGGAACTACTAGCCAAAAACATTCAGTACTTC
TRBV9,-,TRBJ2-1,TRBD2,CASSPGGGRVSEQFF,TGTGCCAGCAGCCCGGGGGGCGGGAGGGTTAGTGAGCAGTTCTTC
TRBV19,-,TRBJ2-1,-,CASSISGDNEQFF,TGTGCCAGTAGTATCTCCGGCGACAATGAGCAGTTCTTC
TRBV4-3,-,TRBJ2-1,TRBD2,CASSQDRKTSGSEQFF,TGCGCCAGCAGCCAAGATCGTAAGACTAGCGGGAGCGAGCAGTTCTTC
TRBV19,-,TRBJ2-3,-,CASSTQSSTDTQYF,TGTGCCAGTAGTACCCAGAGTAGCACAGATACGCAGTATTTT
TRBV19,-,TRBJ2-5,-,CASSISGGVQETQYF,TGTGCCAGTAGTATAAGCGGAGGGGTCCAAGAGACCCAGTACTTC
TRBV28,-,TRBJ1-3,-,CASRTTMGNTIYF,TGTGCCAGCAGAACCACTATGGGAAACACCATATATTTT
TRBV14,-,TRBJ2-7,-,CASSRTQGWGEQYF,TGTGCCAGCAGCCGTACACAGGGTTGGGGCGAGCAGTACTTC
TRBV6-5,-,TRBJ1-5,-,CASSRDMTSNQPQHF,TGTGCCAGCAGCCGGGACATGACTAGCAATCAGCCCCAGCATTTT
TRBV5-6,once,TRBJ2-7,TRBD1,CASSARTGEQYF,TGTGCCAGCAGCGCCCGGACAGGCGAGCAGTACTTC
TRBV4-3,-,TRBJ2-5,TRBD2,CASSQDFSSGGARYF,TGCGCCAGCAGCCAAGATTTCTCTAGCGGGGGGGCGCGGTACTTC
TRBV11-2,-,TRBJ2-3,-,CATGLTTDTQYF,TGTGCCACCGGACTAACCACAGATACGCAGTATTTT
TRBV7-3,-,TRBJ2-1,TRBD2,CASSLIGRGLAGDGEQFF,TGTGCCAGCAGCTTAATAGGCCGGGGGCTAGCGGGAGACGGTGAGCAGTTCTTC
TRBV29-1,-,TRBJ1-2,TRBD1,CSVEWLQGRGLLTF,TGCAGCGTTGAATGGTTACAGGGGAGAGGCCTTCTCACCTTC
TRBV5-5,-,TRBJ2-5,TRBD1,CASSFPGGRETQYF,TGTGCCAGCAGCTTTCCAGGGGGCAGAGAGACCCAGTACTTC
TRBV10-2,-,TRBJ1-1,-,CASSRMGVNTEAFF,TGCGCCAGCAGCCGGATGGGGGTGAACACTGAAGCTTTCTTT
TRBV6-6,-,TRBJ1-3,-,CASSDAGRAGNTIYF,TGTGCCAGCAGCGACGCCGGCAGGGCTGGAAACACCATATATTTT
TRBV29-1,once,TRBJ1-2,-,CSVLSSDYGYTF,TGCAGCGTCCTTAGTTCCGACTATGGCTACACCTTC
TRBV19,-,TRBJ1-2,-,CASSWDLRDYGYTF,TGTGCCAGTAGTTGGGACCTCCGGGACTATGGCTACACCTTC
TRBV6-6,-,TRBJ2-1,TRBD2,CASSYFGTSGRNEQFF,TGTGCCAGCAGTTACTTCGGGACTAGCGGGAGAAATGAGCAGTTCTTC
TRBV15,-,TRBJ1-1,-,CATSRGVGGAEAFF,TGTGCCACCAGCCGCGGGGTTGGTGGAGCTGAAGCTTTCTTT
TRBV2,-,TRBJ2-2,-,CASSDEGIGELFF,TGTGCCAGCAGTGATGAGGGGATCGGGGAGCTGTTTTTT
TRBV10-2,-,TRBJ1-3,-,CASSEQGRGGNSIYF,TGCGCCAGCAGTGAGCAGGGAAGAGGAGGAAACTCCATATATTTT
TRBV5-1,-,TRBJ1-2,TRBD1,CASRPTGAGGYTF,TGCGCCAGCAGGCCCACAGGGGCAGGAGGCTACACCTTC
TRBV19,-,TRBJ2-7,TRBD1,CASSIGNRGYEQYF,TGTGCCAGTAGTATCGGGAACAGGGGCTACGAGCAGTACTTC
TRBV28,-,TRBJ2-7,TRBD1,CASSRGREQYF,TGTGCCAGCAGTAGGGGGCGCGAGCAGTACTTC
TRBV5-1,-,TRBJ2-1,TRBD1,CASSGGQGFNEQFF,TGCGCCAGCAGCGGGGGACAGGGTTTCAATGAGCAGTTCTTC
TRBV4-1,-,TRBJ2-5,-,CASSQGGRETQYF,TGCGCCAGCAGCCAAGGGGGAAGGGAGACCCAGTACTTC
TRBV18,-,TRBJ1-1,TRBD1,CASSLTGTGGGEAFF,TGTGCCAGCTCACTCACCGGGACAGGGGGCGGTGAAGCTTTCTTT
TRBV28,-,TRBJ1-1,-,CASLQGGGLNRNTEAFF,TGTGCCAGTTTACAGGGCGGAGGGCTTAATAGGAACACTGAAGCTTTCTTT
TRBV2,-,TRBJ1-2,-,CASSAPRGDYGYTF,TGTGCCAGCAGTGCACCAAGGGGAGACTATGGCTACACCTTC
TRBV4-1,-,TRBJ2-2,TRBD1,CASSRTGTGGTGELFF,TGCGCCAGCAGCCGCACCGGGACAGGTGGCACCGGGGAGCTGTTTTTT
TRBV10-2,-,TRBJ2-3,TRBD2,CAITDPTRTSGRKDTQYF,TGCGCCATTACAGACCCCACCAGGACTAGCGGGAGAAAAGATACGCAGTATTTT
TRBV30,-,TRBJ1-6,-,CASSGQEGSPLHF,TGTGCCTCAAGCGGTCAGGAGGGTTCACCCCTCCACTTT
TRBV28,-,TRBJ2-6,-,CASSLWRGSGANVLTF,TGTGCCAGCAGTTTATGGAGGGGATCTGGGGCCAACGTCCTGACTTTC
TRBV7-9,-,TRBJ2-7,TRBD2,CASRTSTRSSGRFPVEQYF,TGTGCCAGCAGAACGTCAACCCGGAGTAGCGGGAGGTTTCCAGTCGAGCAGTACTTC
TRBV4-1,-,TRBJ2-1,-,CASSQASSEYNEQFF,TGCGCCAGCAGCCAAGCTTCTAGCGAGTACAATGAGCAGTTCTTC
TRBV28,-,TRBJ1-2,TRBD1,CASSRASGTGNGYTF,TGTGCCAGCAGTCGTGCCTCCGGGACAGGGAATGGCTACACCTTC
TRBV5-6,-,TRBJ2-2,TRBD2,CASSWRTSGRAGELFF,TGTGCCAGCAGCTGGAGGACTAGCGGGCGGGCCGGGGAGCTGTTTTTT
TRBV5-1,-,TRBJ1-5,TRBD1,CASSFSPQGGGQPQHF,TGCGCCAGCAGCTTCTCGCCCCAGGGGGGAGGTCAGCCCCAGCATTTT
TRBV9,-,TRBJ1-1,-,CASSVGRVRGTEAFF,TGTGCCAGCAGCGTAGGGAGGGTTCGGGGCACTGAAGCTTTCTTT